This T cell receptor (beta chain) was documented in a study of T cell repertoires and HLA-DP antigens (dated by TCRdb to 2016 to 2018). Background for the entire study: The study used an in vitro model of CD4+ T cell alloreactivity in which transduced HeLa cells presented allogeneic HLA-DP. Of the three donors, two were male and one was female, with ages ranging from the 18-to-29 band to the 60-to-69 band. The two alloantigens modelled structurally similar versus dissimilar alloantigens, differing from self at one and about eleven peptide-binding groove amino acids, respectively. An average DNA input of about 200 ng was used for sorted CD137+CD4+ samples, compared with around 1.2 ug for pre-culture CD4+ samples. General findings and caveats noted by the study authors: The study was limited by having just three donors, by relying on a non-physiological HeLa antigen-presenting system, and by using total CD4+ cells as responders. Clones undetected before culture had an average cumulative frequency of 36.3% against one allele and roughly 50% against the other. Separate analysis of naive and memory CD4+ repertoires was not performed. Clonality of sorted CD137+ cells was similar against both alloantigens (approximately 0.39) and much higher than in pre-culture samples (approximately 0.039).

Of note for this clone: Its recognized antigen is unknown. No much larger clone is present one base from it, and per-base qualities are unavailable.

In the germline V gene (reference sequence), CDR1 corresponds to MNHNY and CDR2 to SVGAGI. Relative to germline, V is missing 11 bases and J is missing 0 bases, with 7 bases of the junction outside any gene match. The CDR3 contains 14 residues, cysteine and phenylalanine counted. The entry retains the CDR3 DNA only, 42 bases that are in frame from base 1. Untouched CD4+ T cells were isolated from Ficoll-separated PBMC through negative selection with magnetic beads, and an average purity of about 98% was reached. Using magnetic beads, untouched CD4+ T cells were isolated from Ficoll-separated PBMC at around 98% purity, with only negligible CD8+ contamination. Peripheral blood mononuclear cells were supplied by the buffy coats of a few healthy blood donors, who served as the study donors. All three donors were CMV seronegative. The DNeasy Blood & Tissue Kit was used for extraction of genomic DNA. Genomic DNA from sorted CD137+CD4+ cells and from pre-culture CD4+ baseline samples of each subject was subjected to TCRB sequencing.

TCRB CDR3 regions were amplified with the immunoSEQ multiplex PCR using forward primers for 54 TRBV segments and reverse primers for 13 TRBJ segments. For pre-culture CD4+ samples, sequencing was done at deep resolution with a target of about 210,000 T cell genomes. Sequencing of the amplicons on an Illumina HiSeq System generated 87 bp reads spanning the CDR3. The published analysis was carried out like this. PCR and sequencing errors in the reads were corrected, and alignment to IMGT reference sequences was used to define CDR3 regions. Synthetic template pools were used to estimate counts of templates and unique rearrangements. Clonality was computed as 1 minus Pielou's evenness. Richness was estimated with the Daley-Smith estimator. Morisita's index was used to measure repertoire overlap. Clones present in cultured samples but not detected in the pre-culture repertoire of the same donor were defined as low-abundance clones. TCRdb re-hosts the immuneACCESS table, in-frame sequences only. Its copies lack some clones; in the studies checked, an unresolved V gene accounts for under half of them, and the cause for the rest is not known. The D gene and trimming were derived from the DNA, and the V and J assignments and clone size from that table. For this sample the table gives about 110,000 clones, of which around 92% were detected only once. Jointly, the top ten make up over 0.25% of the sample.

The source material was CD4+ T cells from PBMCs. The sequence links TRBV6-6 to TRBJ1-2, with 9 bases in between that match TRBD1. The TCR was taken from a woman younger than 30 in good health and CMV-seronegative. At the DNA level, the sequence is TGTGCCGAAAAACAGGGGGCCGCTAACTATGGCTACACCTTC. Its coded protein is CAEKQGAANYGYTF.